What follows are 30 T cell receptor beta chains derived from one specimen sequenced in a study of CD8+CD57+ T cells in acquired aplastic anemia. Patients included in sequencing had previously demonstrated CD8+CD57+ cell expansion by flow cytometry. Profiling of TCR beta VDJ combinations and CDR3 sequences used genomic DNA as template. TCRdb re-called the reads with MiXCR, one entry per CDR3 protein. The sample lists more than 250,000 distinct CDR3 sequences, about 80% occurring once. The sequenced sample was sorted CD4+, CD8+, or CD8+CD57+ T cells (not recorded which) from PBMCs. The receptors were gathered from a human donor with aplastic anemia.

V is TRBV9 and J is TRBJ2-3; D is undetermined. Trimming pared 0 bases from V and 11 bases from J, leaving 19 bases between. The length of the CDR3 is 15 residues. Germline V gene lookup returns CDR1 SGDLS and CDR2 YYNGEE. The CDR3 reads CASSVGSDTQYLQYF. CDR3 nucleotides: TGTGCCAGCAGCGTAGGGTCAGATACGCAGTATTTGCAGTATTTT.

This clonotype has a handful of counts. The chain uses TRBV7-8 and TRBJ2-7; 10 bases are a match to TRBD1. Germline V gene data show CDR1 as SGHVS and CDR2 as FQNEAQ. This CDR3 is 13 amino acids long. The V gene end was trimmed by 9 bases and the J gene end by 5 bases; junction bases not matched to a gene: 7. DNA of the CDR3: TGTGCCAGTAGCACAGACAGGGGGCACGAGCAGTACTTC. Its translation: CASSTDRGHEQYF.

As for this clonotype: A junction end diverges from the germline sequence, so it may reflect a read error. The chain carries TRBV7-8 and TRBJ2-1; weak D call: TRBD2 (6 bases). The CDR3 has 13 amino acids. CDR1 and CDR2 (germline): SGHVS, FQNEAQ. CDR3: CASSDGGIHEQLF. The CDR3 region has the DNA TGTGCCAGCAGCGATGGGGGGATCCACGAGCAGCTCTTC.

The V gene is TRBV10-3, the J gene TRBJ2-2; 9 bases map to TRBD2. The CDR3 has 18 residues. The ends lost 6 bases at V and 6 bases at J; junction bases unmatched: 17. The germline CDR1 and CDR2 sequences are ENHRY and SYGVKD. CDR3 DNA sequence: TGTGCCATCAGCTCTGATGGCGGGAGGGCCACGGGGTCCGGGGAGCTGTTTTTT. Its translation: CAISSDGGRATGSGELFF.

The rearrangement uses TRBV19 and TRBJ1-2; no definite D call. The CDR3 totals 13 residues. V lost 3 bases to trimming and J lost 3 bases, with 8 bases between them. Per germline, CDR1 LNHDA and CDR2 SQIVND (reference sequence). The CDR3 loop is CASSMRRDYGYTF. CDR3 coding DNA: TGTGCCAGTAGTATGCGCAGAGACTATGGCTACACCTTC.

DNA of the CDR3: TGCGCCAGCAGCAAGAACACAGATACGCAGTATTTT. It yields the protein CASSKNTDTQYF. V and J are TRBV5-1 and TRBJ2-3, with D unresolved. Germline V gene lookup returns CDR1 SGHRS and CDR2 YFSETQ. This CDR3 is 12 amino acids long. V was clipped by 4 bases and J by 2 bases, with 5 bases between them.

As for this clonotype: The DNA is omitted, as the CDR3 cannot be located on it reliably, and the CDR3 follows TCRdb's listing. The CDR3: CASSFAGGAYNEQF. J is TRBJ2-3 and V is TRBV19; the table's D call of TRBD2 was not tested on the DNA. Germline-derived CDR1 and CDR2 are LNHDA and SQIVND (reference sequence). Ends included, the CDR3 has 14 residues.

About this clonotype: An end of the junction differs from the germline gene, which may be a read error. This chain links TRBV5-1 with TRBJ2-1; 10 bases line up with TRBD1. Germline V gene data show CDR1 as SGHRS and CDR2 as YFSETQ. The CDR3 extends over 14 amino acids. Here the CDR3 DNA reads TGTGCCAGCAGCCTAGGGACAGGGGAGCAAAGTCTGTCCTTC. This codes for CASSLGTGEQSLSF.

V usage is TRBV5-4 and J usage is TRBJ2-7, with TRBD1 matching over 8 bases. This CDR3 spans 15 amino acids. Trimming took 0 bases from V and 0 from J; bases not matched to a gene: 2. Germline lookup yields CDR1 SGHNT and CDR2 YYREEE (reference sequence). The chain's CDR3 is CASSLGQGSSYEQYF. CDR3 bases: TGTGCCAGCAGCTTGGGACAGGGGAGCTCCTACGAGCAGTACTTC.

The rearrangement uses TRBV28 and TRBJ2-5; D unclear. Trimming removed 5 bases from V and 2 bases from J, with 9 bases in between. The CDR3 consists of 13 residues. The germline V gene has CDR1 MDHEN and CDR2 SYDVKM. The chain's CDR3 is CASSGSIQETQYF. The CDR3 DNA reads as TGTGCCAGCAGTGGCAGTATTCAAGAGACCCAGTACTTC.

CDR3 nucleotide sequence: TGTGCCAGCAGCTTGGGGGGATGGTCAAACTATGGCTACACCTTC. Translation gives CASSLGGWSNYGYTF. V is TRBV5-5 and J is TRBJ1-2; no firm D call. The CDR3 is made up of 15 amino acids. The V gene's germline CDR1 is SGHKS and CDR2 YYEKEE (reference sequence). Trimming left V 0 bases short and J 2 bases short, with 11 bases between.

CDR3 in amino acids: CASSLGQGHSPLHF. In nucleotides, the CDR3 is TGTGCCAGCAGCTTAGGGCAGGGGCATTCACCCCTCCACTTT. V gene TRBV11-3 combines with J gene TRBJ1-6; a weak D match, TRBD1 (6 bases). The CDR3 sequence is 14 residues long. V gave up 1 base and J gave up 8 bases, with 9 bases separating them. Germline loops: CDR1 SGHNT, CDR2 YENEEA.

This chain links TRBV7-9 with TRBJ2-7, with 7 bases matching TRBD2. CDR1 is SEHNR and CDR2 is FQNEAQ in the germline V gene (reference sequence). The length of the CDR3 is 15 residues. Trimming took 3 bases from V and 4 from J; bases not matched to a gene: 9. The CDR3 here is CASSLEGSGIYEQYF. CDR3 bases: TGTGCCAGCAGCTTGGAAGGAAGCGGGATTTACGAGCAGTACTTC.

This rearrangement joins TRBV9 to TRBJ2-5, with D maybe TRBD2 (6 bases). Trimming cost V 10 bases and J 3 bases, with 19 bases left between them. The CDR3 covers 14 residues. Germline values: CDR1 SGDLS, CDR2 YYNGEE. CDR3 nucleotide sequence: TGTGCCTGCGGGGTAGCGGCGTACAAAGAGACCCAGTACTTC. As protein: CACGVAAYKETQYF.

Notes on this clonotype: The DNA is left out, because the CDR3 cannot be placed on it with certainty; the CDR3 is given as TCRdb lists it. The J gene is TRBJ2-3, the V gene TRBV14. The germline CDR1 and CDR2 sequences are SGHDN and FVKESK. The CDR3 has 14 amino acids, counting both end residues. The chain's CDR3 is CASRMVGTEAFFDF.

On this clonotype itself: Likely a read error: the CDR3 ends without its conserved phenylalanine or tryptophan. The chain carries TRBV2 and TRBJ2-6; D is possibly TRBD1 (5 bases). Germline V lookup: CDR1 SNHLY, CDR2 FYNNEI. This CDR3 spans 15 amino acids. CDR3 nucleotides: TGTGCCAGCAGCGCCTGGAGCTCTGGGGCCCACGTCCTGACTCTC. It specifies CASSAWSSGAHVLTL.

V gene TRBV7-8 combines with J gene TRBJ2-7; TRBD2 might be the D (6 bases). V dropped 0 bases and J dropped 4 bases, with 22 bases sitting between them. The CDR3 spans 18 residues. The germline V gene has CDR1 SGHVS and CDR2 FQNEAQ. The CDR3 loop is CASSLAGGPDPLYYEQYV. CDR3 bases: TGTGCCAGCAGCTTAGCGGGAGGTCCCGATCCGCTGTATTACGAGCAGTACGTC.

In DNA form, the CDR3 reads TGTGCCAGCAGCTTTAAGAGAAGCGGGGAGTACAATGAGCAGTTCTTC. It translates to CASSFKRSGEYNEQFF. This chain links TRBV7-9 with TRBJ2-1; 7 positions agree with TRBD2. V shed 3 bases, J shed 4 bases, and the junction held 9 bases outside the gene matches. Germline loops: CDR1 SEHNR, CDR2 FQNEAQ (reference sequence). The CDR3 is 16 residues long. Full variable domain (outside the CDR3, taken from reference TRBV7-9 and TRBJ2-1): DTGVSQNPRHKITKRGQNVTFRCDPISEHNRLYWYRQTLGQGPEFLTYFQNEAQLEKSRLLSDRFSAERPKGSFSTLEIQRTEQGDSAMYLCASSFKRSGEYNEQFFGPGTRLTVL.

Details on this clonotype: This likely comes from a read error, as the CDR3 has no conserved phenylalanine or tryptophan at its end. The limits of the CDR3 on the DNA are not certain, so only TCRdb's listed CDR3 is given. This chain links TRBV9 with TRBJ2-7; the table's D call, TRBD1, was not checked against the DNA. Germline V gene data show CDR1 as SGDLS and CDR2 as YYNGEE. The CDR3 is 13 residues long, ends included. The CDR3 spells CASKAGGYDQETL.

The rearrangement joins TRBV11-2 to TRBJ1-3, with D perhaps TRBD1 (6 bases). The CDR3 length is 15 residues. V was pared by 6 bases and J by 3 bases, with 15 bases between. Germline values: CDR1 SGHAT, CDR2 FQNNGV. The CDR3 region has the DNA TGTGCCAGCAGGCCTACAGGGTCGAGTGGAAACACCATATATTTT. Protein: CASRPTGSSGNTIYF.

The CDR3 sequence: CASSLTGTHDTHF. The CDR3 DNA follows: TGTGCCAGCAGCTTAACGGGGACTCACGATACGCATTTT. V is TRBV7-8 and J is TRBJ1-5; D is perhaps TRBD1 (5 bases). Trimming removed 2 bases at V and 15 bases at J, with 17 bases between. The CDR3 spans 13 residues. Germline CDR1 and CDR2: SGHVS and FQNEAQ.

Comment on this clonotype: A read error is likely, as this CDR3 ends without the conserved phenylalanine or tryptophan. No DNA is shown, since the ends of the CDR3 on it are uncertain; the CDR3 is the one TCRdb lists. This sequence joins TRBV2 and TRBJ1-5. Germline V gene data show CDR1 as SNHLY and CDR2 as FYNNEI. The CDR3 adds up to 15 amino acids, both ends counted. The CDR3 is CASSVGSIHDQFLQS.

J is TRBJ2-7 and V is TRBV7-8, with D possibly TRBD2 on 5 matching bases. CDR1 is SGHVS and CDR2 is FQNEAQ in the germline V gene. Trimming took off 3 bases at V and 1 base at J, with 22 bases between the two ends. This CDR3 has 18 residues. For the CDR3, the DNA is TGTGCCAGCAGCTTTGCGCCAGACCGGGATACGCAGTCCTACGAGCAGTACGTC. Its translation: CASSFAPDRDTQSYEQYV.

This clonotype was seen more than once but under ten times. This rearrangement joins TRBV15 to TRBJ1-2, with D tentatively TRBD1 (6 bases). CDR1 and CDR2 from the germline V gene are LNHNV and YYDKDF (reference sequence). CDR3 length equals 14 residues. Trimming took off 0 bases at V and 5 bases at J, with 10 bases between the two ends. CDR3 DNA: TGTGCCACCAGCAGAGAGGGGGCAGGTTATGGCTACACCTTC. This codes for CATSREGAGYGYTF.

The V gene is TRBV7-9, the J gene TRBJ2-7; possibly TRBD1 or TRBD2 for D (5 bases each). Germline CDR1 SEHNR, CDR2 FQNEAQ (reference sequence). This CDR3 is 15 amino acids long. V dropped 8 bases and J dropped 2 bases, with 19 bases sitting between them. Written as DNA, the CDR3 is TGTGCCAGCGGCTGGATACGGGACGACCCCTACGAGCAGTACTTC. Translating it yields CASGWIRDDPYEQYF.

To note about this clonotype: Because the CDR3's place on the DNA is in doubt, the DNA is left out and the CDR3 is given as listed by TCRdb. The chain couples TRBV5-4 to TRBJ1-1; TRBD1 was called by the table and not checked on the DNA. Counting both end residues, the CDR3 totals 24 amino acids. CDR1 and CDR2 (germline): SGHNT, YYREEE (reference sequence). The CDR3: CAMSPDDCSIYLCSVDMGQGLGFF.

The gene calls are TRBV7-9 and TRBJ2-3; weak D call: TRBD1 (9 bases). Germline CDR1 and CDR2: SEHNR and FQNEAQ (reference sequence). The V and J ends lost 11 bases and 14 bases respectively, with 32 bases between them. CDR3 length: 15 residues. CDR3 DNA: TGTGCCGGACAGGGGACTAGGGAGACCCAGTACATCGGGTATTTT. Its protein product is CAGQGTRETQYIGYF.

On this clonotype itself: The junction and the germline gene differ at one end; a read error may be behind it. This chain uses TRBV2 with TRBJ2-2; TRBD1 or TRBD2 may be the D gene (6 bases each). Germline lookup yields CDR1 SNHLY and CDR2 FYNNEI. CDR3 length equals 13 residues. The CDR3 region is CASWDGGTGELFF. The DNA of the CDR3 is TGTGCCAGCTGGGACGGGGGCACCGGTGAGCTGTTTTTT.

Concerning this clonotype itself: The junction departs from the called germline gene at one end, perhaps through a read error. This sequence joins TRBV24-1 and TRBJ2-3, with D maybe TRBD1 (6 bases). In germline, CDR1 is KGHDR, CDR2 SFDVKD. The CDR3 is 14 residues long. The CDR3 reads CATSDLQGLNAQFF. CDR3 nucleotides: TGTGCCACCAGTGACCTACAGGGTCTGAATGCGCAGTTTTTC.

This clonotype was found once. Relative to the germline gene, one junction end is altered; a read error may explain this. This sequence joins TRBV9 and TRBJ2-7; D not certain. The length of the CDR3 is 14 residues. CDR1 is SGDLS, CDR2 YYNGEE, per germline. The CDR3 here is CASSAENCRLVHNF. The CDR3 DNA sequence: TGTGCCAGCAGCGCAGAGAACTGTCGCCTGGTGCACAACTTC.